This T cell receptor (beta chain) was profiled in a study of T cells after yellow fever vaccination. CDR3 size: 16 residues. V shed 6 bases and J 0 bases; nucleotides not matched to a gene: 8. CDR1 and CDR2 (germline): DFQATT, SNEGSKA (reference sequence). TCRdb analysed the 5' RACE reads with MiXCR anew, one entry per CDR3 protein. This table has approximately 250,000 distinct CDR3 sequences, roughly 4% appearing once. In its sample, this clonotype was seen many times. The sequences come from PBMCs, collected 15 days after the yellow fever booster vaccination. The receptor was isolated from a man aged 18-30 years who received the YFV17D yellow fever vaccine. The V gene is TRBV20-1, the J gene TRBJ2-1; 10 bases map to TRBD2. CDR3 residues: CSAGAASGGSYNEQFF. DNA of the CDR3: TGCAGTGCGGGGGCGGCTAGCGGGGGCTCCTACAATGAGCAGTTCTTC.